This T cell receptor (beta chain) is from a study of beta chain features in type 1 diabetes. Study details: Examined across all samples were 90 million to 130 million sorted cells.

Without exception, sorted populations had purity beyond 95%. The length of the CDR3 is 14 residues. Trimming stripped 0 bases from V and 2 bases from J, with 8 bases between. CDR1 SGHDT and CDR2 YYEEEE come from the germline V gene. Turning to this clone: What it binds is not known.

Every isolated RNA sample was fully reverse transcribed, so sequencing captured expressed TCRB transcripts. TCRdb's table, derived via immunoSEQ multiplex PCR, lists solely in-frame clones and lacks some. The sample records 300,000 to 400,000 clones, about 14% being singletons. Whole-study results and caveats: People with Type 1 diabetes carried modestly yet significantly shorter TCRB CDR3s in all four CD4+ subsets. Type 1 diabetes patients had VDJ junctions that carried fewer insertions and more deletions.

Sequenced sample: naive CD4+ T cells from blood. This receptor was obtained from a woman aged 18 to 35 with type 1 diabetes. This chain links TRBV5-6 with TRBJ2-5; D is unresolved. The CDR3 nucleotides are TGTGCCAGCAGCTTGGGGCAGTTACAAGAGACCCAGTACTTC. Protein: CASSLGQLQETQYF.